These 27 T cell receptor beta chains share one sample of origin, sequenced in a study of T-cell memory formation after mild COVID-19. A single record per CDR3 protein comes from TCRdb applying MiXCR to the 5' RACE reads. The data contain roughly 400,000 distinct CDR3 sequences, roughly 15% of them singletons. The sequenced material came from PBMCs or a T cell subset sorted from them (not recorded which). These receptors were taken from a man aged 18 to 29 who had mild COVID-19 (a few samples of this study predate the infection). Cell type and time point are not known.

The J gene is TRBJ2-5, the V gene TRBV11-2; 8 positions match TRBD1. CDR1 and CDR2 (germline): SGHAT, FQNNGV. The length of the CDR3 is 15 residues. The trim removed 1 base at V and 5 bases at J, leaving 6 bases unmatched. The CDR3 sequence is CASSLGPGGLETQYF. Here the CDR3 DNA reads TGTGCCAGCAGCTTAGGGCCAGGGGGCCTGGAGACCCAGTACTTC. Full variable domain (rest looked up from reference TRBV11-2 and TRBJ2-5): EAGVAQSPRYKIIEKRQSVAFWCNPISGHATLYWYQQILGQGPKLLIQFQNNGVVDDSQLPKDRFSAERLKGVDSTLKIQPAKLEDSAVYLCASSLGPGGLETQYFGPGTRLLVL.

The table lists this clonotype with a few counts. This sequence joins TRBV6-5 and TRBJ1-2; 7 bases match TRBD1. The ends lost 6 bases at V and 4 bases at J; junction bases unmatched: 11. Germline loops: CDR1 MNHEY, CDR2 SVGAGI. CDR3 length: 15 amino acids. The CDR3 sequence: CASSRRQGYAYGYTF. CDR3 in DNA: TGTGCCAGCAGCCGCCGACAGGGATATGCCTATGGCTACACCTTC.

This clonotype appeared a few times. Here the CDR3 DNA reads TGCGCCAGCAGCTTCCTCAGGCTAGCGGGGGAAGAGACCCAGTACTTC. It codes for CASSFLRLAGEETQYF. The chain uses TRBV5-1 and TRBJ2-5, with 10 positions matching TRBD2. Germline loops: CDR1 SGHRS, CDR2 YFSETQ. CDR3 length: 16 amino acids. V was clipped by 2 bases and J by 3 bases; unmatched bases: 7. Based on the CDR3 plus reference TRBV5-1 and TRBJ2-5, the full variable domain is KAGVTQTPRYLIKTRGQQVTLSCSPISGHRSVSWYQQTPGQGLQFLFEYFSETQRNKGNFPGRFSGRQFSNSRSEMNVSTLELGDSALYLCASSFLRLAGEETQYFGPGTRLLVL.

The chain links TRBV28 to TRBJ1-3; D is perhaps TRBD1 (5 bases). CDR1 and CDR2 from the germline V gene are MDHEN and SYDVKM. V dropped 5 bases and J dropped 4 bases, with 9 bases sitting between them. The CDR3 extends over 13 amino acids. The chain's CDR3 is CASSQQGGNTIYF. DNA of the CDR3: TGTGCCAGCAGTCAGCAGGGAGGAAACACCATATATTTT. Variable domain in full (rest from reference TRBV28 and TRBJ1-3): DVKVTQSSRYLVKRTGEKVFLECVQDMDHENMFWYRQDPGLGLRLIYFSYDVKMKEKGDIPEGYSVSREKKERFSLILESASTNQTSMYLCASSQQGGNTIYFGEGSWLTVV.

This clonotype was observed a handful of times. The chain recombines TRBV29-1 with TRBJ2-3, with D hard to call. V lost 4 bases and J lost 4, with 18 bases in between. The CDR3 extends over 15 amino acids. CDR1 and CDR2 from the germline V gene are SQVTM and ANQGSEA. CDR3 sequence (DNA): TGCAGCGTTGTCCCCGTGGTGAGCCCAGCAGATACGCAGTATTTT. Its protein is CSVVPVVSPADTQYF.

The chain couples TRBV29-1 to TRBJ2-2, with 9 nucleotides matching TRBD1. V was pared by 4 bases and J by 3 bases, with 6 bases of the junction left unmatched. This CDR3 comprises 15 residues. Germline CDR1 and CDR2: SQVTM and ANQGSEA. The CDR3 reads CSVGGTGSDTGELFF. In DNA form, the CDR3 reads TGCAGCGTTGGAGGGACAGGGTCGGACACCGGGGAGCTGTTTTTT.

This clonotype showed up many times. The chain is built from TRBV4-2 and TRBJ2-1; perhaps TRBD2 as D (6 bases). The V gene lost 0 bases and the J gene lost 13 bases, with 13 bases spanning the gap. This CDR3 has 13 amino acids. CDR1 is LGHNA and CDR2 is YNFKEQ in the germline V gene. Written as DNA, the CDR3 is TGTGCCAGCAGCCAAGAACCGGGACTCCACCAGTTCTTC. This codes for CASSQEPGLHQFF.

The rearrangement uses TRBV30 and TRBJ2-3, with 9 bases identical to TRBD2. This CDR3 has 14 amino acids. The germline gives CDR1 GTSNPN, CDR2 SVGIG (reference sequence). V was clipped by 2 bases and J by 3 bases; unmatched bases: 3. The CDR3 loop is CAWSPGLATDTQYF. The CDR3 DNA sequence: TGTGCCTGGAGTCCGGGACTAGCAACAGATACGCAGTATTTT.

This clonotype has a handful of counts. The V and J genes are TRBV4-2 and TRBJ2-3; no clear D. The germline gives CDR1 LGHNA, CDR2 YNFKEQ. The CDR3 runs 16 residues. V dropped 0 bases and J dropped 6 bases, with 16 bases sitting between them. The DNA of the CDR3 is TGTGCCAGCAGCCAAGATCCTTTGGGTCTCTTCGATACGCAGTATTTT. Its translation is CASSQDPLGLFDTQYF.

This chain joins TRBV5-1 and TRBJ2-7, with 7 bases matching TRBD1. The germline gives CDR1 SGHRS, CDR2 YFSETQ. After removal of 2 bases from V and 3 bases from J, the junction contained 2 bases not matched to a gene. The CDR3 is 13 residues long. The CDR3 nucleotides are TGCGCCAGCAGCTTTACAGGGGACTACGAGCAGTACTTC. Translating gives CASSFTGDYEQYF.

This CDR3 reads CASSYSGNMNTEAFF. In DNA, the CDR3 is TGTGCCAGCAGTTACTCAGGAAACATGAACACTGAAGCTTTCTTT. J is TRBJ1-1 and V is TRBV6-5; D gene ambiguous. Germline V lookup: CDR1 MNHEY, CDR2 SVGAGI. The CDR3 is made up of 15 amino acids. V shed 0 bases and J shed 0 bases, with 8 bases lying between them.

This clonotype was picked up many times. J is TRBJ2-5 and V is TRBV7-2; no clear D gene. The CDR3 is made up of 13 amino acids. The V gene's germline CDR1 is SGHTA and CDR2 FQGNSA. The V gene lost 5 bases and the J gene lost 10 bases, with 17 bases spanning the gap. CDR3 residues: CASSPAPLGIQYF. Written as DNA, the CDR3 is TGTGCCAGCAGCCCGGCACCCCTAGGGATCCAGTACTTC.

The chain is built from TRBV11-2 and TRBJ2-5; D gene unclear. Germline-derived CDR1 and CDR2 are SGHAT and FQNNGV. Deletions cut 1 base from V and 4 bases from J, with 10 bases between. There are 14 residues in the CDR3. CDR3 protein: CASSLGLKGETQYF. The CDR3 bases are TGTGCCAGCAGCTTAGGGTTGAAGGGAGAGACCCAGTACTTC.

This clonotype turned up a few times. The J gene is TRBJ2-7, the V gene TRBV29-1, with D maybe TRBD1 (6 bases). The germline V and J ends were trimmed by 6 bases and 1 base, with 13 bases remaining between them. The V gene's germline CDR1 is SQVTM and CDR2 ANQGSEA. The CDR3 is made up of 13 amino acids. The CDR3 sequence: CSVVNRASYEQYF. Written as DNA, the CDR3 is TGCAGCGTCGTGAACAGGGCTTCCTACGAGCAGTACTTC.

The J gene is TRBJ1-6, the V gene TRBV6-4, with D maybe TRBD1 (6 bases). This CDR3 has 17 amino acids. Trimming left V 8 bases short and J 7 bases short, with 24 bases between. CDR1 is MRHNA and CDR2 is SNTAGT in the germline V gene. The CDR3 bases are TGTGCCAGCGCTACTCCTGCGGGGGGGCACCTCAATTCACCCCTCCACTTT. Encoded protein: CASATPAGGHLNSPLHF.

The chain carries TRBV5-1 and TRBJ2-7; the D gene is possibly TRBD2 (6 bases). Germline CDR1 is SGHRS and CDR2 is YFSETQ. The CDR3 contains 14 residues. V dropped 6 bases and J dropped 6 bases, with 19 bases sitting between them. The CDR3 DNA is TGCGCCAGCACCCTGAGAGGGGAGGCAGCCGAGCAGTACTTC. This sequence encodes CASTLRGEAAEQYF. The full variable domain, rest sourced from reference TRBV5-1 and TRBJ2-7, is KAGVTQTPRYLIKTRGQQVTLSCSPISGHRSVSWYQQTPGQGLQFLFEYFSETQRNKGNFPGRFSGRQFSNSRSEMNVSTLELGDSALYLCASTLRGEAAEQYFGPGTRLTVT.

This clonotype was counted ten times or more. V gene TRBV29-1 combines with J gene TRBJ1-1, with 9 bases that match TRBD1. CDR3 length: 14 amino acids. Per germline, CDR1 SQVTM and CDR2 ANQGSEA. V lost 4 bases, J lost 4 bases, and 7 bases stayed unmatched. The CDR3 protein is CSVVLLQGATEAFF. The CDR3, as DNA: TGCAGCGTTGTACTTCTACAGGGGGCCACTGAAGCTTTCTTT.

This clonotype was detected only a few times. The V and J genes are TRBV7-6 and TRBJ2-3; 10 bases fit TRBD1. The CDR3 loop spans 13 amino acids. V gave up 5 bases and J gave up 6 bases; unmatched junction bases: 2. Germline assignment: CDR1 SGHVS and CDR2 FNYEAQ. The DNA for the CDR3 is TGTGCCAGCAGCCCGGACAGGGGGGATACGCAGTATTTT. Translating gives CASSPDRGDTQYF.

This clonotype was recorded a few times. The gene calls are TRBV5-1 and TRBJ1-2; D possibly corresponds to TRBD1 (5 bases). This CDR3 has 15 residues. V lost 3 bases and J lost 5, with 17 bases in between. Germline loops: CDR1 SGHRS, CDR2 YFSETQ. The CDR3 sequence is CASSSRPGPEYGYTF. For the CDR3, the DNA is TGCGCCAGCAGCTCGAGACCGGGACCCGAGTATGGCTACACCTTC.

There are a few counts of this clonotype. The CDR3 sequence: CASSLGTKNSPLHF. For the CDR3, the DNA is TGTGCCAGCAGCTTAGGGACCAAGAATTCACCCCTCCACTTT. The V and J genes are TRBV7-6 and TRBJ1-6; D ambiguous. CDR1 and CDR2 from the germline V gene are SGHVS and FNYEAQ. The V gene lost 1 base and the J gene lost 7 bases, with 8 bases spanning the gap. This CDR3 has 14 residues.

This chain links TRBV20-1 with TRBJ2-1; D possibly corresponds to TRBD2 (5 bases). The CDR3 sequence is 13 residues long. V dropped 1 base and J dropped 3 bases, with 7 bases sitting between them. Germline lookup yields CDR1 DFQATT and CDR2 SNEGSKA (reference sequence). CDR3 sequence reads: CSARGRDYNEQFF. The CDR3 DNA follows: TGCAGTGCTAGAGGCCGGGACTACAATGAGCAGTTCTTC.

The chain employs TRBV10-3 and TRBJ1-2; the D gene is possibly TRBD1 (6 bases). V lost 9 bases and J 0 bases, leaving 11 bases between the germline ends. This CDR3 region has 13 residues. Germline loops: CDR1 ENHRY, CDR2 SYGVKD. The CDR3 region has the DNA TGTGCCATACCGGACAGCACTAACTATGGCTACACCTTC. Protein: CAIPDSTNYGYTF.

This clonotype has ten or more counts. This chain links TRBV6-2 or TRBV6-3 with TRBJ2-3; D possibly corresponds to TRBD2 (6 bases). Germline loops: CDR1 MNHEY, CDR2 SVGEGT. This CDR3 contains 16 residues. V was trimmed by 2 bases and J by 6 bases, leaving 18 bases between them. The CDR3 region has the DNA TGTGCCAGCAGTTACCTGGCGGGACGAACATACGATACGCAGTATTTT. Translation: CASSYLAGRTYDTQYF.

This clonotype was seen a few times. The chain combines TRBV12-3 or TRBV12-4 with TRBJ2-2, with 7 positions matching TRBD1. V lost 3 bases and J lost 7; bases outside the gene matches: 14. CDR3 size: 17 residues. The CDR3: CASSFEGAIVYGGELFF. CDR3 bases: TGTGCCAGCAGTTTTGAGGGGGCGATAGTGTATGGCGGGGAGCTGTTTTTT.

The chain combines TRBV2 with TRBJ1-2, with no clear D. V was cut by 9 bases and J by 0 bases, with 20 bases left in between. CDR1 is SNHLY, CDR2 FYNNEI, per germline. This CDR3 is 16 amino acids long. The CDR3 loop reads CASNPTFGESNYGYTF. In DNA form, the CDR3 reads TGTGCCAGTAACCCCACTTTCGGGGAATCTAACTATGGCTACACCTTC.

This chain connects TRBV6-2 or TRBV6-3 to TRBJ2-7; 7 nucleotides match TRBD2. The CDR3 consists of 14 residues. With 5 bases clipped from V and 4 bases from J, the junction kept 8 bases outside the gene matches. Germline CDR1 MNHEY, CDR2 SVGEGT. The CDR3 region has the DNA TGTGCCAGCAGTACAACTAGCGCCAGATACGAGCAGTACGTC. This encodes CASSTTSARYEQYV.

This clonotype showed up just a few times. The rearrangement links TRBV5-1 to TRBJ1-6, with D uncertain. V lost 2 bases, J lost 10 bases, and 16 bases lay in between. CDR3 size: 15 residues. Germline-derived CDR1 and CDR2 are SGHRS and YFSETQ. The CDR3 region is CASSLRLTMESPLHF. The CDR3 DNA sequence: TGCGCCAGCAGCTTAAGGTTGACGATGGAATCACCCCTCCACTTT.